One and the same sample provided the 8 T cell receptor beta chains below, sequenced in a study of cytomegalovirus exposure and HLA in healthy donors. A multiplex PCR was run with 60 Vbeta primers and 13 Jbeta primers. Produced via immunoSEQ multiplex PCR; TCRdb's table is partial and in-frame only. The sample lists a few hundred thousand clones, about four fifths occurring once. Sample: PBMCs. The receptors were gathered from a woman in her 50s in good health and CMV-seropositive.

About this clone itself: Other DNA sequences in this sample translate to the same CDR3. The chain combines TRBV28 with TRBJ1-5, with D hard to call. CDR3 length: 13 residues. Germline values: CDR1 MDHEN, CDR2 SYDVKM. V lost 5 bases to trimming and J lost 0 bases, with 5 bases between them. In DNA form, the CDR3 reads TGTGCCAGCAGTCGTTATAGCAATCAGCCCCAGCATTTT. Its translation is CASSRYSNQPQHF.

This chain connects TRBV30 to TRBJ2-5; 9 nucleotides match TRBD1. The DNA matches TRBJ2-7 better at its end, which makes the J call doubtful. This CDR3 contains 16 residues. CDR1 is GTSNPN and CDR2 is SVGIG in the germline V gene (reference sequence). The CDR3 is CAWRGTGGSYLYEQYF. CDR3 bases: TGTGCCTGGAGGGGAACAGGGGGCTCTTACCTCTACGAGCAGTACTTC.

This chain uses TRBV7-9 with TRBJ1-3; TRBD1 agrees at 8 bases. Germline CDR1 SEHNR, CDR2 FQNEAQ (reference sequence). V shed 3 bases, J shed 3 bases, and the junction held 4 bases outside the gene matches. The CDR3 loop spans 15 amino acids. CDR3 sequence reads: CASSFDRGYGNTIYF. CDR3 in DNA: TGTGCCAGCAGCTTCGACAGGGGCTATGGAAACACCATATATTTT.

This rearrangement joins TRBV7-9 to TRBJ2-5, with 10 bases matching TRBD1. The germline gives CDR1 SEHNR, CDR2 FQNEAQ (reference sequence). After removal of 4 bases from V and 5 bases from J, the junction contained 10 bases not matched to a gene. CDR3 length: 16 residues. The CDR3 sequence is CASSSRRGQGMETQYF. CDR3 sequence (DNA): TGTGCCAGCAGCTCCCGGAGGGGACAGGGGATGGAGACCCAGTACTTC. Full variable domain (remainder filled in from reference TRBV7-9 and TRBJ2-5): DTGVSQNPRHKITKRGQNVTFRCDPISEHNRLYWYRQTLGQGPEFLTYFQNEAQLEKSRLLSDRFSAERPKGSFSTLEIQRTEQGDSAMYLCASSSRRGQGMETQYFGPGTRLLVL.

The chain employs TRBV15 and TRBJ1-1; TRBD1 is a possible D gene (5 bases). V was clipped by 3 bases and J by 4 bases, with 9 bases between them. Germline V gene lookup returns CDR1 LNHNV and CDR2 YYDKDF (reference sequence). This CDR3 spans 13 amino acids. CDR3 loop: CATSSEQVTEAFF. CDR3 DNA sequence: TGTGCCACCAGCAGTGAACAGGTCACTGAAGCTTTCTTT.

The chain links TRBV19 to TRBJ2-5, with 7 bases lining up with TRBD2. With V trimmed by 4 bases and J by 3 bases, 5 bases remained unmatched. The CDR3 runs 14 residues. Germline CDR1 LNHDA, CDR2 SQIVND (reference sequence). The DNA for the CDR3 is TGTGCCAGTAGTAAACTAGCGAGAGAAGAGACCCAGTACTTC. Protein sequence: CASSKLAREETQYF.

The V gene is TRBV7-2, the J gene TRBJ2-3; TRBD2 matches 7 bases. J lost 0 bases, V lost 5 bases, and 2 bases had no gene match. The CDR3 runs to 14 residues. Germline CDR1 is SGHTA and CDR2 is FQGNSA. CDR3 coding DNA: TGTGCCAGCAGCCCACTAGCGAGCACAGATACGCAGTATTTT. Protein sequence: CASSPLASTDTQYF.

This clone was seen a single time. The V gene is TRBV2, the J gene TRBJ1-4; D perhaps matches TRBD1 (6 bases). V dropped 1 base and J dropped 4 bases, with 16 bases sitting between them. From germline, CDR1 is SNHLY and CDR2 FYNNEI. The CDR3 extends over 17 amino acids. CDR3 protein: CASSEEQQGFFNEKLFF. CDR3 nucleotide sequence: TGTGCCAGCAGTGAAGAACAACAGGGCTTCTTTAATGAAAAACTGTTTTTT.